The text below deals with one T cell receptor beta chain. These data belong to a study of blood T cell repertoires in COVID-19. Across the study: Researchers got acute and convalescent COVID-19 samples from the United States, Italy and Spain.

CDR1 and CDR2 (germline): MNHEY, SVGEGT. This CDR3 spans 15 amino acids. Trimming stripped 6 bases from V and 0 bases from J, with 13 bases between. Sequencing was performed with immunoSEQ multiplex PCR; in TCRdb, only in-frame clones are kept and a portion is missing. The sample yields a few hundred thousand clones, 70% to 90% seen once. The V gene is TRBV6-2 or TRBV6-3, the J gene TRBJ2-3; possible D gene TRBD2, 6 bases. The origin of this receptor is a woman aged 45-60 years who had recovered from COVID-19. The specimen was peripheral blood. Here the CDR3 reads CASRPQGLSTDTQYF. As DNA, the CDR3 is TGTGCCAGCAGACCTCAGGGACTTAGCACAGATACGCAGTATTTT.